The T cell receptor beta chain described here comes from a study of blood T cell repertoires in COVID-19. Whole-study context: Whether acute or convalescent, the COVID-19 samples came from the United States, Italy and Spain. In each case, the material was cDNA or gDNA derived from T cells, B-cell-depleted T cells, or PBMCs.

In the authors' workflow: Counts of nucleated cells, estimated from reference gene primer amplification, were obtained. Here immunoSEQ multiplex PCR was the method, and the copy in TCRdb shows in-frame clones only, minus some. D and trimming come from the DNA, and the V and J calls and clone size come from that table. This table has fewer than 200,000 clones, 65% to 85% appearing once. V gave up 5 bases and J gave up 1 base; unmatched junction bases: 7. The CDR3 consists of 15 residues. The germline V gene encodes CDR1 SGHTA and CDR2 FQGNSA. The sample taken for sequencing was peripheral blood. The TCR comes from a man in his 70s with active or convalescent COVID-19. J is TRBJ2-5 and V is TRBV7-2; 7 nucleotides agree with TRBD1. The CDR3 sequence: CASSLYRGGQETQYF. The CDR3 nucleotides read TGTGCCAGCAGCCTTTACAGGGGCGGCCAAGAGACCCAGTACTTC.